These 20 T cell receptor beta chains came from one sample sequenced in a study of T cell repertoires in aging, cancer and after chemotherapy. TRB rearrangements spanning V, D and J were amplified using mixed TRB-A/B primers. TCRdb reprocessed the multiplex PCR reads via MiXCR and lists one record per CDR3 protein. The data hold over 9,500 distinct CDR3 sequences, with around 33% observed a single time. Amplification of TCR beta used genomic DNA extracted from peripheral blood. Sequencing was done on a sample of blood. The receptors shown here come from a human donor in good health.

The rearrangement uses TRBV20-1 and TRBJ2-2; the D is unclear. Deletions cut 1 base from V and 6 bases from J, with 9 bases between. The CDR3 loop spans 13 amino acids. Germline lookup yields CDR1 DFQATT and CDR2 SNEGSKA (reference sequence). Here the CDR3 DNA reads TGCAGTGCTAGAGGGCGGTTACCCGGGGAGCTGTTTTTT. Translation gives CSARGRLPGELFF.

The chain uses TRBV6-2 or TRBV6-3 and TRBJ2-7; D call uncertain. There are 14 residues in the CDR3. Germline CDR1 and CDR2: MNHEY and SVGEGT. Between the trimmed V and J ends, which lost 4 bases and 0 bases, there was a span of 10 bases. The CDR3: CASSLGYNSYEQYF. The DNA of the CDR3 is TGTGCCAGCAGTTTAGGTTATAACTCCTACGAGCAGTACTTC.

Regarding this clonotype: One end of the junction varies from germline; a read error may be responsible. The J gene is TRBJ2-1, the V gene TRBV4-3; D is possibly TRBD1 or TRBD2 (5 bases each). The length of the CDR3 is 17 residues. Germline V gives CDR1 LGHNA, CDR2 YSLEER. The CDR3 nucleotides are TGTGCCAGCAGCCCGCGGGTGCTGGGGGTAGACTACAATGAGCAGTTCTTC. This encodes CASSPRVLGVDYNEQFF.

Only a few counts were recorded for this clonotype. V usage is TRBV19 and J usage is TRBJ1-2; the D gene is possibly TRBD1 (5 bases). Trimming removed 0 bases from V and 8 bases from J, with 10 bases in between. CDR3 size: 13 residues. The germline V gene has CDR1 LNHDA and CDR2 SQIVND (reference sequence). The CDR3 DNA sequence: TGTGCCAGTAGTATAGAATCAGGGAAGGGCTACACCTTC. Translated, it gives CASSIESGKGYTF.

The chain combines TRBV7-9 with TRBJ2-7; TRBD2 aligns across 7 bases. Looked up from germline, CDR1 is SEHNR and CDR2 is FQNEAQ (reference sequence). The CDR3 length is 14 residues. The V gene end was trimmed by 3 bases and the J gene end by 3 bases; junction bases not matched to a gene: 5. CDR3 nucleotides: TGTGCCAGCAGCTTTAGGGAGGGGCACTACGAGCAGTACTTC. Translating gives CASSFREGHYEQYF.

The chain couples TRBV6-5 to TRBJ1-4; the D gene is possibly TRBD1 (5 bases). Germline CDR1 and CDR2: MNHEY and SVGAGI. The V end was cut by 5 bases, the J end by 10 bases, with 8 bases between. The CDR3 length is 11 residues. In DNA, the CDR3 is TGTGCCAGCAGTGACGGGGGAAAACTGTTTTTT. Translated: CASSDGGKLFF.

This clonotype has just one count. This chain joins TRBV27 and TRBJ2-3, with D tentatively TRBD1 (5 bases). V dropped 5 bases and J dropped 4 bases, with 16 bases sitting between them. CDR3 length: 15 amino acids. Germline CDR1 and CDR2: MNHEY and SMNVEV (reference sequence). The CDR3 coding sequence is TGTGCCAGCAGTGACTCACAGACAGACTCAGATACGCAGTATTTT. Translating it yields CASSDSQTDSDTQYF.

In the case of this clonotype: This may arise from a read error, as a much more abundant clone is one base away. Written as DNA, the CDR3 is TGCAGCGTTGAATCTAGCCGAGAGGCCCAGTACTTC. Residues: CSVESSREAQYF. The chain employs TRBV29-1 and TRBJ2-5, with TRBD2 as a possible D gene (5 bases). Germline CDR1 SQVTM, CDR2 ANQGSEA. This CDR3 comprises 12 residues.

This sequence joins TRBV24-1 and TRBJ2-1; no clear D gene. With the DNA end fitting TRBJ2-5 better, the J assignment may be wrong. Germline assignment: CDR1 KGHDR and CDR2 SFDVKD. The CDR3 runs to 15 residues. The CDR3: CATSPGAWDQETQYF. DNA for the CDR3: TGTGCCACCAGTCCCGGAGCCTGGGACCAAGAGACCCAGTACTTC.

Comments on this clonotype: The junction departs from the called germline gene at one end, perhaps through a read error. J is TRBJ2-7 and V is TRBV4-2; the D gene is possibly TRBD1 (6 bases). The CDR3 has 15 amino acids. Germline V gives CDR1 LGHNA, CDR2 YNFKEQ. The CDR3 reads CASSQDRLHSYGQYF. The CDR3 DNA sequence: TGCGCCAGCAGCCAAGACAGGTTACATTCCTACGGGCAGTACTTC.

This chain uses TRBV19 with TRBJ2-1, with 12 bases matching TRBD2. The CDR3 spans 19 residues. After removal of 4 bases from V and 8 bases from J, the junction contained 18 bases not matched to a gene. Germline-derived CDR1 and CDR2 are LNHDA and SQIVND (reference sequence). In nucleotides, the CDR3 is TGTGCCAGTAGTACCCGCCTTCGCCCTCTAGCGGGGGGGGGGGATGAGCAGTTCTTC. It specifies CASSTRLRPLAGGGDEQFF.

This clonotype appeared a few times. V and J are TRBV29-1 and TRBJ1-1; 9 positions agree with TRBD1. Germline lookup yields CDR1 SQVTM and CDR2 ANQGSEA. V lost 2 bases, J lost 3 bases, and 13 bases stayed unmatched. The CDR3 runs 17 residues. CDR3 sequence reads: CSVEYGRQGDVDTEAFF. The DNA for the CDR3 is TGCAGCGTTGAATACGGTCGACAGGGGGACGTGGACACTGAAGCTTTCTTT.

This clonotype has just a few counts. The chain has TRBV12-3 or TRBV12-4 and TRBJ2-7; D is unresolved. Trimming removed 5 bases at V and 1 base at J, with 6 bases between. This CDR3 is built from 12 residues. The CDR3 protein is CASSGPSYEQYF. The CDR3 region has the DNA TGTGCCAGCAGTGGCCCTTCCTACGAGCAGTACTTC.

This chain links TRBV4-2 with TRBJ2-3; D perhaps matches TRBD1 (5 bases). This CDR3 has 14 residues. Germline V gene lookup returns CDR1 LGHNA and CDR2 YNFKEQ. Between the trimmed V and J ends, which lost 0 bases and 8 bases, there was a span of 12 bases. The DNA of the CDR3 is TGTGCCAGCAGCCAAGACAGGGCTATCAGTACGCAGTATTTT. Translating it yields CASSQDRAISTQYF.

The chain joins TRBV19 to TRBJ2-2, with TRBD2 identical over 8 bases. The J segment lost 0 bases and the V segment lost 4 bases, leaving 4 bases of the junction unmatched. Germline values: CDR1 LNHDA, CDR2 SQIVND (reference sequence). The CDR3 loop spans 16 amino acids. The CDR3 nucleotides are TGTGCCAGTAGTAAGGGTAGCGGGGCGAACACCGGGGAGCTGTTTTTT. This gives the protein CASSKGSGANTGELFF.

The chain employs TRBV27 and TRBJ2-1; 12 positions agree with TRBD2. The CDR3 runs to 16 residues. The ends lost 6 bases at V and 9 bases at J; junction bases unmatched: 12. Looked up from germline, CDR1 is MNHEY and CDR2 is SMNVEV (reference sequence). The CDR3 loop is CASRSLAGGRDGEQFF. The CDR3 DNA is TGTGCCAGCAGGTCGCTAGCGGGGGGGCGGGACGGTGAGCAGTTCTTC.

This clonotype was counted between two and nine times. The V and J genes are TRBV30 and TRBJ2-7; a possible D gene is TRBD2 (5 bases). V was shortened by 2 bases and J by 6 bases, with 20 bases between the two germline ends. Germline CDR1 GTSNPN, CDR2 SVGIG (reference sequence). The CDR3 is 15 residues long. CDR3 loop: CAWSPKLGGSAEQYF. CDR3 DNA: TGTGCCTGGAGTCCCAAACTAGGCGGGTCGGCCGAGCAGTACTTC.

This clonotype was seen more than once but under ten times. This chain uses TRBV6-1 with TRBJ2-3; possibly TRBD1 or TRBD2 for D (5 bases each). This CDR3 has 17 residues. Per germline, CDR1 MNHNS and CDR2 SASEGT. The germline V and J ends were trimmed by 0 bases and 6 bases, with 19 bases remaining between them. For the CDR3, the DNA is TGTGCCAGCAGTGAAGCGGGGTCCGGGGCAGGCCGGGATACGCAGTATTTT. Amino acids: CASSEAGSGAGRDTQYF.

This clonotype occurred a few times. The rearrangement joins TRBV11-1 to TRBJ2-7; TRBD1 matches 8 bases. CDR3 length equals 14 residues. Per germline, CDR1 SGHAT and CDR2 FQDESV (reference sequence). The junction had 4 bases not matched to a gene; V was cut back by 3 bases and J by 3 bases. CDR3 in amino acids: CASSLPGQGYEQYF. In DNA form, the CDR3 reads TGTGCCAGCAGCTTGCCCGGACAGGGCTACGAGCAGTACTTC.

The chain recombines TRBV27 with TRBJ2-4; perhaps TRBD2 as D (6 bases). The V end lost 7 bases, the J end lost 6 bases, and 19 bases lay between the germline ends. Per germline, CDR1 MNHEY and CDR2 SMNVEV (reference sequence). This CDR3 region has 15 residues. CDR3 in DNA: TGTGCCAGCATCTTTTGCGAGGGAGGTGTAAACATTCAGTACTTC. Its protein product is CASIFCEGGVNIQYF.